This TCR beta chain is drawn from a study of T cells in localized non-small cell lung cancer. Whole-study results and caveats: Sequencing was limited to one tumor region, leaving the possibility of heterogeneity open. Elevated blood T cell density was associated with longer overall survival. Measurement of T cell clonality placed uninvolved adjacent lung highest, above the level in tumor.

Profiling relied on immunoSEQ multiplex PCR, and the TCRdb table lists in-frame clones only, not all of them. Among about 72,000 clones, approximately 84% were seen once, and the ten largest hold 1.3%. Of note for this clone: Antigen unknown.

The source was peripheral blood, collected before any cancer treatment. The receptor's source is a female donor at least 60 years old with stage I lung adenocarcinoma.

DNA for the CDR3: TGTGCCAGCTCACCGTCCGGGCTTAATGAAAAACTGTTTTTT. Its protein product is CASSPSGLNEKLFF. The V call is TRBV18, the J call TRBJ1-4; D is unresolved. The CDR3 sequence is 14 residues long. Germline CDR1 is KGHSH and CDR2 is LQKENI. V was shortened by 3 bases and J by 4 bases, with 9 bases between the two germline ends.